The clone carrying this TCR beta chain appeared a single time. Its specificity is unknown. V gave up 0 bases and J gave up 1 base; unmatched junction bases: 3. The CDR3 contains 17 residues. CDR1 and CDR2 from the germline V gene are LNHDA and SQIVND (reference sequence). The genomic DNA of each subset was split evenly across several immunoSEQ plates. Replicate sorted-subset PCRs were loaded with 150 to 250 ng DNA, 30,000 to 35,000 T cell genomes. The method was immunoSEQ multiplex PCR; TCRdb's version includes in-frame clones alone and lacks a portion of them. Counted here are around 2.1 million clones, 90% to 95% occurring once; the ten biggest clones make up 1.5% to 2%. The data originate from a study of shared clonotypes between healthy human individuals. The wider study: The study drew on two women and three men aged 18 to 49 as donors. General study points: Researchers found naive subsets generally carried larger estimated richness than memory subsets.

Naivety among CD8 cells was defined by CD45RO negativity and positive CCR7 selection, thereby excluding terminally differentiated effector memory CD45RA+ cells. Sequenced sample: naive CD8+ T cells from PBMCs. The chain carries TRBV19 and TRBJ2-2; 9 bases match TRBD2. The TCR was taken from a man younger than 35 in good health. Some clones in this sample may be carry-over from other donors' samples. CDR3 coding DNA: TGTGCCAGTAGTATAGATCGACTAGCGGTGAACACCGGGGAGCTGTTTTTT. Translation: CASSIDRLAVNTGELFF.